These T cell receptor beta chains were read from a single sample in a study of blood T cell repertoires in COVID-19. Sequencing used immunoSEQ multiplex PCR; TCRdb keeps in-frame clones, though not all of them. The profile shows approximately 170,000 clones, about four fifths of them singletons. The sample was peripheral blood. These receptors came from a human donor with acute or convalescent COVID-19. The donor label of this sample is uncertain. The CDR3 runs from the conserved cysteine through the conserved F or W. The D gene is left open where the match is weak. Expanded clones get a size class; other rows say once, few or many, or leave the size out.

J: TRBJ2-1; V: TRBV18; size: -; D: TRBD2; DNA: TGTGCCAGCTCCCGCGACTTCACGGGGGGGGACAATGAGCAGTTCTTC; CDR3: CASSRDFTGGDNEQFF
J: TRBJ2-3; V: TRBV7-2; size: -; D: TRBD2; DNA: TGTGCCAGCAGCTTAGCCCCTAGCGGGGGGGCCAATACGCAGTATTTT; CDR3: CASSLAPSGGANTQYF
J: TRBJ2-3; V: TRBV19; size: -; D: TRBD2; DNA: TGTGCCAGTAGTGAGGCGGGAGGGAGCACAGATACGCAGTATTTT; CDR3: CASSEAGGSTDTQYF
J: TRBJ1-1; V: TRBV19; size: -; D: -; DNA: TGTGCCAGTAAGGGAACAGGAGCGAACACTGAAGCTTTCTTT; CDR3: CASKGTGANTEAFF
J: TRBJ1-1; V: TRBV25-1; size: -; D: TRBD1; DNA: TGTGCCAGCAGTGAATTGGGTGAGACAGGGCGCCCTGAAGCTTTCTTT; CDR3: CASSELGETGRPEAFF
J: TRBJ1-1; V: TRBV10-3; size: -; D: -; DNA: TGTGCCATCAGATTGGACATCCCGAACACTGAAGCTTTCTTT; CDR3: CAIRLDIPNTEAFF
J: TRBJ2-1; V: TRBV20-1; size: -; D: -; DNA: TGCAGCCCTAAAGGGGGTCCCTTACAGTTCTTC; CDR3: CSPKGGPLQFF
J: TRBJ2-7; V: TRBV7-3; size: few; D: TRBD1; DNA: TGTGCCAGCAGCTTAAGGGACAGGGGCGAGCAGTACTTC; CDR3: CASSLRDRGEQYF
J: TRBJ1-2; V: TRBV28; size: -; D: TRBD1; DNA: TGTGCCAGCAGTTCTCCCGGGACAGGGGCGTCCTACACCTTC; CDR3: CASSSPGTGASYTF
J: TRBJ2-1; V: TRBV19; size: -; D: -; DNA: TGTGCCAGTAGTATAGGACAGAACAATGAGCAGTTCTTC; CDR3: CASSIGQNNEQFF
J: TRBJ1-1; V: TRBV3-1/TRBV3-2; size: once; D: TRBD1; DNA: TGTGCCAGCAGCCAAGCAGGTAGTGGGACAGCCGAAGCTTTCTTT; CDR3: CASSQAGSGTAEAFF
J: TRBJ2-5; V: TRBV7-9; size: -; D: TRBD1; DNA: TGTGCCAGCAGCTCTCGCTCCACAGGGGTAAGGGAGACCCAGTACTTC; CDR3: CASSSRSTGVRETQYF
J: TRBJ2-3; V: TRBV30; size: -; D: TRBD2; DNA: TGTGCCTGGAGTGTAGGGACTAGCGGGAGTTCAGATACGCAGTATTTT; CDR3: CAWSVGTSGSSDTQYF
J: TRBJ2-6; V: TRBV30; size: -; D: -; DNA: TGTGCCTGGAGTCCCGAGACATGGTCTAGGGCCAACGTCCTGACTTTC; CDR3: CAWSPETWSRANVLTF
J: TRBJ1-3; V: TRBV7-2; size: few; D: TRBD1; DNA: TGTGCCAGCAGCCTAGCCCAGGGGGCCAATGGAAACACCATATATTTT; CDR3: CASSLAQGANGNTIYF
J: TRBJ1-6; V: TRBV7-9; size: -; D: -; DNA: TGTGCCAGCAGCGGACTTACAGGGTCTAATTCACCCCTCCACTTT; CDR3: CASSGLTGSNSPLHF
J: TRBJ1-1; V: TRBV11-2; size: -; D: TRBD1; DNA: TGTGCCAGCAGCCATCCAGGGGGTACTGAAGCTTTCTTT; CDR3: CASSHPGGTEAFF
J: TRBJ1-6; V: TRBV6-6; size: once; D: TRBD1; DNA: TGTGCCAGCAGTTACGACAGGGGAGGGTCACCCCTCCACTTT; CDR3: CASSYDRGGSPLHF
J: TRBJ2-1; V: TRBV4-1; size: -; D: TRBD2; DNA: TGCGCCAGCAGCCAGGAAAGACTAGCGGGAGTGAGTGAGCAGTTCTTC; CDR3: CASSQERLAGVSEQFF
J: TRBJ1-2; V: TRBV5-1; size: -; D: TRBD1; DNA: TGCGCCAGCAGCTCGGACAGGGCCCCTAATGGCTACACCTTC; CDR3: CASSSDRAPNGYTF
J: TRBJ1-4; V: TRBV3-1/TRBV3-2; size: -; D: -; DNA: TGTGCCAGCAGCGGTGACCGCAGAAGGGGTGAAAAACTGTTTTTT; CDR3: CASSGDRRRGEKLFF
J: TRBJ1-2; V: TRBV30; size: -; D: -; DNA: TGTGCCTGGAGTCGGGGGGGTGGCTACACCTTC; CDR3: CAWSRGGGYTF
J: TRBJ2-3; V: TRBV9; size: -; D: -; DNA: TGTGCCAGCAGCGTAGCTATGACGGGAAGAGCCACAGATACGCAGTATTTT; CDR3: CASSVAMTGRATDTQYF
J: TRBJ2-1; V: TRBV13; size: -; D: TRBD1; DNA: TGTGCCAGCAGTTTTGGGACAGGGTCCTACAATGAGCAGTTCTTC; CDR3: CASSFGTGSYNEQFF
J: TRBJ1-5; V: TRBV5-6; size: -; D: -; DNA: TGTGCCAGCAGCTTGGCAGGGCAGGGTTTTAATAGCAATCAGCCCCAGCATTTT; CDR3: CASSLAGQGFNSNQPQHF
J: TRBJ1-1; V: TRBV2; size: -; D: -; DNA: TGTGCCAGCAGTGCCGTAGGGGGGGCGGGGAACACTGAAGCTTTCTTT; CDR3: CASSAVGGAGNTEAFF
J: TRBJ1-6; V: TRBV18; size: -; D: -; DNA: TGTGCCAGCTCACGGACCCGGGAAATAAATTCACCCCTCCACTTT; CDR3: CASSRTREINSPLHF